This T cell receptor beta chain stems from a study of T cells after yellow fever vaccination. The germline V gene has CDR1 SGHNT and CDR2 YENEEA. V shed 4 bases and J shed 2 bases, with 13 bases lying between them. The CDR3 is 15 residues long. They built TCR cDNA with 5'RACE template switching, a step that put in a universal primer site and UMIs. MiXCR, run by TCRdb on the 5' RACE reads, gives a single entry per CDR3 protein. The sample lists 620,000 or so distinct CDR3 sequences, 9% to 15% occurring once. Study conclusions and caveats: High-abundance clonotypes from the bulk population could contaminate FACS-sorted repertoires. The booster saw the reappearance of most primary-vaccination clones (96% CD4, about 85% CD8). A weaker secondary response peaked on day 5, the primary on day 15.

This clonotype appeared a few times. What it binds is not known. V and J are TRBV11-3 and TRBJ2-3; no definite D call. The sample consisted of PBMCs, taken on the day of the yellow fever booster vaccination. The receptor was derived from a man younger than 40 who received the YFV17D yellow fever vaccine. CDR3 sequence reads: CASSYSSQPTDTQYF. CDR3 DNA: TGTGCCAGCAGCTATTCGAGCCAGCCCACAGATACGCAGTATTTT.